This T cell receptor (beta chain) was sequenced for a study of T cells in Graves' hyperthyroidism and ophthalmopathy (dated 2019 in TCRdb). Study-wide context: Peripheral blood was collected at initial diagnosis, before any treatment. TCR Vbeta CDR3 sequencing of some 140 peripheral blood samples (approximately 44 ophthalmopathy, 75 hyperthyroidism and around 17 progressor patients) is reported in the paper. In addition, the study compared T-cell repertoires in thyroid tissue and in blood from several Graves' hyperthyroidism patients. To identify TCR V-J signatures that set the groups apart, the researchers used a discovery cohort of roughly 100 patients, made up of 40 to 45 with Graves' ophthalmopathy and some 60 with stable Graves' hyperthyroidism. After sampling, hyperthyroidism patients received methimazole starting at 30 mg daily, and ophthalmopathy patients received high-dose intravenous methylprednisolone. The 100 or so discovery patients were divided at random into training and test sets in a 7:3 ratio. Prospective prediction of ophthalmopathy was tested in an independent validation cohort of fewer than 20 hyperthyroidism patients and roughly 16 patients who later progressed to ophthalmopathy.

General findings and caveats noted by the study authors: During validation, the model predicted progression to ophthalmopathy a median of around six months ahead of onset, with more than 55% sensitivity and about 75% specificity. No statistical method was used to fix the sample size in advance, and group allocation was not hidden from the investigators. A model built on a 13 V-J signature distinguished ophthalmopathy from stable hyperthyroidism, reaching roughly 88% sensitivity and approximately 81% specificity in cross-validation and 80%/75% in testing. Most expanded thyroid clonotypes (frequency above 0.001) were also found in blood, which suggests that blood repertoires may mirror thyroid immune responses.

CDR1 and CDR2, per the germline V gene, are MDHEN and SYDVKM. From its cysteine to its phenylalanine, the CDR3 spans 15 amino acids. Solely the CDR3 DNA is kept, with 45 bases framed from the first base. For this chain, trimming is 3 bases at the V end and 4 bases at the J end, and the number of junction bases without a gene match is 6. Amplification of TCR beta CDR3 regions was carried out from RNA transcripts. The first round of RT-PCR for the TCR CDR3 was performed with the HTBI primer set and the Qiagen OneStep RT-PCR kit. Libraries were constructed in a second round of multiplex PCR, after which size selection and purification were carried out. Libraries were sequenced paired-end with 100 bp reads on an Illumina HiSeq2000. The study's processing was this. SOAPnuke was used to process the raw data, throwing out any read that contained adapters or uncalled bases, had a mean Phred below 15, or lacked an exact constant-primer or identifier match. High-quality paired reads were merged using COPE v1.2.5, and each unique nucleotide sequence was defined as a clonotype. MiTCR v1.1 was used to align the clonotypes against IMGT TRBV, TRBD and TRBJ reference segments. Analysis was restricted to V-J combinations with a frequency above 0.0001, which covered just over 98% of repertoires. The TCS score was defined as F50 (clonal expansion) divided by E x V (chaos), with BLOSUM62-based TCRdist calculated between CDR3 peptides within each V-J. Welch's t-statistics and random forest reduced approximately 520 V-J features to roughly 13, which were used in a naive Bayes classifier (R e1071). The public reads were quality trimmed at Q25 with fastp and then assembled into clones with MiXCR by TCRdb, keeping productive beta chains. Identical CDR3 protein sequences are pooled into one entry, listed with their most common genes and DNA. The V and J calls come from TCRdb's annotation, not from the publication. Here the sample has more than 500,000 distinct CDR3 sequences; around 15% occur a single time. In total, the top ten clones hold around 3.9% of the sample.

This clonotype was recorded at least ten times. The target of this receptor is not known. No quality values exist for individual bases; no much larger clone is one base distant. A patient counted as having stable Graves' hyperthyroidism if no progression to ophthalmopathy occurred over 18 months of follow-up. Hyperthyroidism patients were newly diagnosed, with disease duration under 2 months, and aged 18 to 65 years. Exclusion was applied to patients with uncontrolled infections, other autoimmune diseases, pregnancy or lactation. Diagnoses were based on clinical symptoms, serum thyroxine and TRAb, thyroid ultrasound and orbital computed tomography. PBMCs were isolated from more than 9 ml of fresh peripheral blood by Ficoll-Paque density gradient centrifugation. Total RNA was extracted using Trizol reagent, and RNA quality was assessed on an Agilent 2100 Bioanalyzer.

Sequencing was done on a sample of blood. The clonotype was recovered from a woman in her 30s with Graves' hyperthyroidism. The rearrangement combines TRBV28 with TRBJ2-1, with TRBD2 matching 7 junction bases. Here the CDR3 is given as CASSLGGSWYNEQFF. The DNA sequence is given as TGTGCCAGCAGTTTGGGGGGGAGTTGGTACAATGAGCAGTTCTTC.